This T cell receptor beta chain stems from a study of blood T cells in healthy people across ages. The CDR3 has 14 amino acids. V was trimmed by 0 bases and J by 7 bases, leaving 12 bases between them. CDR1 is SGHAT and CDR2 is FQNNGV in the germline V gene. The authors ran a second PCR of about 6 to 11 cycles using a sample-barcoded 5' primer and a J-beta primer mix. TCRdb itself ran the 5' RACE reads through MiXCR, one entry per CDR3 protein. Of approximately 1.5 million distinct CDR3 sequences listed, almost 35% are singletons. Comment on this clonotype: Its target is unknown.

Overall study findings and caveats: In older individuals, TCR beta diversity per million T cells was lower, falling roughly linearly with age.

The sample was blood. The sequence came from a woman aged 30 to 39 in good health. The genes are TRBV11-2 and TRBJ1-2, with D possibly TRBD1 on 5 matching bases. The CDR3 DNA reads as TGTGCCAGCAGCTTAGATTGGACATACCTTGGCTACACCTTC. It specifies CASSLDWTYLGYTF.